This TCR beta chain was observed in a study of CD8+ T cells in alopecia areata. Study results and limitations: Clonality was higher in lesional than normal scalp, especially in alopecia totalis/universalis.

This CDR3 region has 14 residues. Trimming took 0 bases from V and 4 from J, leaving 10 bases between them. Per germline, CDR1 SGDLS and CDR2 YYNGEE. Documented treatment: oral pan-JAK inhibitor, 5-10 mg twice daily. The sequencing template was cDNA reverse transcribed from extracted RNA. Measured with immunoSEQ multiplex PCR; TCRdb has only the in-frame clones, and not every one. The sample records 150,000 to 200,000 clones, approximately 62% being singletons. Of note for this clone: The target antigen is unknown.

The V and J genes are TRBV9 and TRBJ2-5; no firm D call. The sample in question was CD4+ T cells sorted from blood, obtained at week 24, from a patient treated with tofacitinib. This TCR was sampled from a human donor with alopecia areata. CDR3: CASSVETGGETQYF. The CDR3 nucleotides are TGTGCCAGCAGCGTAGAGACTGGCGGAGAGACCCAGTACTTC. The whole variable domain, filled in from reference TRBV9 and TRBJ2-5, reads DSGVTQTPKHLITATGQRVTLRCSPRSGDLSVYWYQQSLDQGLQFLIQYYNGEERAKGNILERFSAQQFPDLHSELNLSSLELGDSALYFCASSVETGGETQYFGPGTRLLVL.